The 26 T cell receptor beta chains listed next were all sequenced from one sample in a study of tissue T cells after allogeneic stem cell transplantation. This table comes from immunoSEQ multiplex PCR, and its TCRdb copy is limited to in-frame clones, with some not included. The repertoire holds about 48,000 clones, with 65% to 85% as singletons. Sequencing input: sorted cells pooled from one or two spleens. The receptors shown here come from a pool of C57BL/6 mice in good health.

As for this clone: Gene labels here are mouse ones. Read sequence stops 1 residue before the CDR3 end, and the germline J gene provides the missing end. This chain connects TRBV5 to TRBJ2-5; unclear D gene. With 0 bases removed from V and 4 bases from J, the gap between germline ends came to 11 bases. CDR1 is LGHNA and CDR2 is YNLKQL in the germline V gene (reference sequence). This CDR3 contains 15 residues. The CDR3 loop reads CASSQDPQVEDTQYF. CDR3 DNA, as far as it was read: TGTGCCAGCAGCCAAGATCCGCAGGTCGAAGACACCCAGTAC.

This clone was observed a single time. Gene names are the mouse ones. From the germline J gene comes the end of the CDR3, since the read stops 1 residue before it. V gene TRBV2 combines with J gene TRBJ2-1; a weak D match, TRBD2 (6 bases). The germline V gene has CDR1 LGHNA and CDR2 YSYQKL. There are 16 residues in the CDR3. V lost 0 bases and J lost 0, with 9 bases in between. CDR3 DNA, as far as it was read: TGTGCCAGCAGCCAAGAGAATGGGGGTAACTATGCTGAGCAGTTC. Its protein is CASSQENGGNYAEQF. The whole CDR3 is CASSQENGGNYAEQFF.

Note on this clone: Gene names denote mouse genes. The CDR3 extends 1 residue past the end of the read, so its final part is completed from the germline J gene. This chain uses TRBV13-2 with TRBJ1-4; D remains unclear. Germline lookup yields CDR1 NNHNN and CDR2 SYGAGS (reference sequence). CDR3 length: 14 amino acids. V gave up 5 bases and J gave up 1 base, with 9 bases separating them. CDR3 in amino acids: CASGVGYSNERLFF. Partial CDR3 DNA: TGTGCCAGCGGGGTGGGTTATTCCAACGAAAGATTATTT.

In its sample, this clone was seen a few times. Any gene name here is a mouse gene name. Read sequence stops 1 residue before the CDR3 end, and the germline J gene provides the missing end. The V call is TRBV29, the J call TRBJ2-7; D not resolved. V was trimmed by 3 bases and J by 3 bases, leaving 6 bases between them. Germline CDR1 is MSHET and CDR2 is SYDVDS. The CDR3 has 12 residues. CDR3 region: CASSFGNYEQYF. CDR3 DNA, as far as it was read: TGTGCTAGCAGTTTTGGCAACTATGAACAGTAC. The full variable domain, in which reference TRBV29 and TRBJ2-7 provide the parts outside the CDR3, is DMKVTQMPRYLIKRMGENVLLECGQDMSHETMYWYRQDPGLGLQLIYISYDVDSNSEGDIPKGYRVSRKKREHFSLILDSAKTNQTSVYFCASSFGNYEQYFGPGTRLTVL.

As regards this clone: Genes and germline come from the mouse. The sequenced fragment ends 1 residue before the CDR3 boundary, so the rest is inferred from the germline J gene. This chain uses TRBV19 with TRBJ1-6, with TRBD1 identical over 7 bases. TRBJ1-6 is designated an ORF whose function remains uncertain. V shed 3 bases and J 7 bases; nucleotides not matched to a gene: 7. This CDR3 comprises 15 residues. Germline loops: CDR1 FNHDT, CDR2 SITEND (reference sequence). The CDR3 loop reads CASSRGQWGNSPLYF. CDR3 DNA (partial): TGTGCCAGCAGTAGGGGACAGTGGGGAAATTCGCCCCTCTAC.

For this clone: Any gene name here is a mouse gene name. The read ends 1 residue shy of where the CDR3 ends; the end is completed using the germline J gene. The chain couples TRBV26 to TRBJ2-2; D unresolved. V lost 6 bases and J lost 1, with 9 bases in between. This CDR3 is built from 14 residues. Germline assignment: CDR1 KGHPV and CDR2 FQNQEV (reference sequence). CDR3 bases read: TGTGCCAGCAGACCAACTATAAACACCGGGCAGCTCTAC. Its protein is CASRPTINTGQLY. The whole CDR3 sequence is CASRPTINTGQLYF.

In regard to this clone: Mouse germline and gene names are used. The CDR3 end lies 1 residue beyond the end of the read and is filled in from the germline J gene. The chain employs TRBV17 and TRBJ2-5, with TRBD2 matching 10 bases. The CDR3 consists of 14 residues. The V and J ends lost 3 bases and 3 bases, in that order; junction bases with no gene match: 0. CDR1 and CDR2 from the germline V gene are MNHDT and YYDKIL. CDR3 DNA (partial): TGTGCTAGCAGTAGGGACTGGGGGCAAGACACCCAGTAC. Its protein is CASSRDWGQDTQY. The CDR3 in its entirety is CASSRDWGQDTQYF.

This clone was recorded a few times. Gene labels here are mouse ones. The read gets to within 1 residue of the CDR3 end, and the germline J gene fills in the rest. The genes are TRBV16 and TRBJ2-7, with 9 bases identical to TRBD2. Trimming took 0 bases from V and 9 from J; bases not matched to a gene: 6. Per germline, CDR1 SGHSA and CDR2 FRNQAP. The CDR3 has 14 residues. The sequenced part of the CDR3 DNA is TGTGCAAGCAGCTTAGACTGGGGGGGGCGGGGACAGTAC. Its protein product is CASSLDWGGRGQY. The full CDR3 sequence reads CASSLDWGGRGQYF. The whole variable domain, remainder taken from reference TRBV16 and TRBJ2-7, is NAGVIQTPRHKVTGKGQEATLWCEPISGHSAVFWYRQTIVQGLEFLTYFRNQAPIDDSGMPKERFSAQMPNQSHSTLKIQSTQPQDSAVYLCASSLDWGGRGQYFGPGTRLTVL.

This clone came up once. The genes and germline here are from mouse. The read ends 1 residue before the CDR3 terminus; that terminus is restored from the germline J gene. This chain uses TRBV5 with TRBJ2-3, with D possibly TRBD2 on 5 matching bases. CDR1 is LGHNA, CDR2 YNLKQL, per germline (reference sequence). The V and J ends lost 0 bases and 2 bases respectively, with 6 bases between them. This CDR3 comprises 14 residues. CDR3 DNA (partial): TGTGCCAGCAGCCAAGAGACTGTTGCAGAAACGCTGTAT. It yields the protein CASSQETVAETLY. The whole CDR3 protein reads CASSQETVAETLYF.

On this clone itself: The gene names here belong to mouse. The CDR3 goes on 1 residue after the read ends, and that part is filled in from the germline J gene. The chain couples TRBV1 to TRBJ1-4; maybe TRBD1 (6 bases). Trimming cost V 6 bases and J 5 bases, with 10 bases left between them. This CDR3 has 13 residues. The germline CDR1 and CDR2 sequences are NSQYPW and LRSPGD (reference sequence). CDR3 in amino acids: CTCSQGKNERLFF. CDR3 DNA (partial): TGCACCTGCAGCCAGGGGAAGAACGAAAGATTATTT.

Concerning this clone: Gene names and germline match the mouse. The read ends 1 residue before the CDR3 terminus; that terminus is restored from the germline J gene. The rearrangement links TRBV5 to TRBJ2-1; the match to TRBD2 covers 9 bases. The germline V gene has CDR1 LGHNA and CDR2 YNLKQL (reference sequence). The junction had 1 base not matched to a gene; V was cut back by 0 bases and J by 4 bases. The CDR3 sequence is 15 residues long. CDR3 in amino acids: CASSQELGGYAEQFF. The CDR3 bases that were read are TGTGCCAGCAGCCAAGAACTGGGGGGTTATGCTGAGCAGTTC.

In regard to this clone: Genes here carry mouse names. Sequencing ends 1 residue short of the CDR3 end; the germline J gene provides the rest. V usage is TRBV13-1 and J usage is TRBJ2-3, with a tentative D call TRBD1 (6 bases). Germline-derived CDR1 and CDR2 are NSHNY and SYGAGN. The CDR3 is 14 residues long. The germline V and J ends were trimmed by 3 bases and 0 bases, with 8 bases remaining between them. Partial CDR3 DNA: TGTGCCAGCAGTGGGACAGTTAGTGCAGAAACGCTGTAT. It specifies CASSGTVSAETLY. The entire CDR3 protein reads CASSGTVSAETLYF.

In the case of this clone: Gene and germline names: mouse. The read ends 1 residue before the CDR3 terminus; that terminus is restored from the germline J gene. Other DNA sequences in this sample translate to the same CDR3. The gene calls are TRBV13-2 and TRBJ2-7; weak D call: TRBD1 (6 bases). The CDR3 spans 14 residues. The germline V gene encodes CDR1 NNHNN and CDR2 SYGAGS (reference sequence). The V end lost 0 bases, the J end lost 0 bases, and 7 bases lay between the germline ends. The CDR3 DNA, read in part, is TGTGCCAGCGGTGATGCAGGGGACTCCTATGAACAGTAC. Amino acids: CASGDAGDSYEQY. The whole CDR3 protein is CASGDAGDSYEQYF.

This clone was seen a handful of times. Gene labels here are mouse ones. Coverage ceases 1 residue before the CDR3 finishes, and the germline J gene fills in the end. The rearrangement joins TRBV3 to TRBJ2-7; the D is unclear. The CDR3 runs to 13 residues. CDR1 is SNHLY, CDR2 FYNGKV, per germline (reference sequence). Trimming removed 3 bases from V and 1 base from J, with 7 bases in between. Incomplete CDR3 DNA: TGTGCCAGCAGCTTCCGGGGTTCCTATGAACAGTAC. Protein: CASSFRGSYEQY. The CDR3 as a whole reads CASSFRGSYEQYF.

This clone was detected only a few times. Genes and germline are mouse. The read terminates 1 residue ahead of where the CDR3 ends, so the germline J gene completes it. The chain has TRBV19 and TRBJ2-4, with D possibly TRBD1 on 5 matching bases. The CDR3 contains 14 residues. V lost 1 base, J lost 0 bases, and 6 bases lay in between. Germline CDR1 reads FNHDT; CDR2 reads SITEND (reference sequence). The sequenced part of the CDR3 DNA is TGTGCCAGCAGTATACAGGGTAGTCAAAACACCTTGTAC. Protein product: CASSIQGSQNTLY. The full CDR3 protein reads CASSIQGSQNTLYF. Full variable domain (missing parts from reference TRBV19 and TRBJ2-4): GGIITQTPKFLIGQEGQKLTLKCQQNFNHDTMYWYRQDSGKGLRLIYYSITENDLQKGDLSEGYDASREKKSSFSLTVTSAQKNEMAVFLCASSIQGSQNTLYFGAGTRLSVL.

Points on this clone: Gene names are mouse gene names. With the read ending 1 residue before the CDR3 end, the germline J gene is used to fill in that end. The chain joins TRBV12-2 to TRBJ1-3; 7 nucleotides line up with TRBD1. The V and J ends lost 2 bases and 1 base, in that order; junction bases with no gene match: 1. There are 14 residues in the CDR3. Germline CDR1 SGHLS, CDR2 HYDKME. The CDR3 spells CASSRTGSGNTLYF. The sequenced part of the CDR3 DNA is TGTGCCAGCTCTCGGACAGGATCTGGAAATACGCTCTAT.

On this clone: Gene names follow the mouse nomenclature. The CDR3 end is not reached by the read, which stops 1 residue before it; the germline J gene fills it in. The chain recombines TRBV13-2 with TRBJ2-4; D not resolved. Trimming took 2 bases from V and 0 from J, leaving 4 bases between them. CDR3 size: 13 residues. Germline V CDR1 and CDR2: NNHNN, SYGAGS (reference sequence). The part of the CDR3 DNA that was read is TGTGCCAGCGGTGAATGGAGTCAAAACACCTTGTAC. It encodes CASGEWSQNTLY. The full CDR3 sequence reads CASGEWSQNTLYF.

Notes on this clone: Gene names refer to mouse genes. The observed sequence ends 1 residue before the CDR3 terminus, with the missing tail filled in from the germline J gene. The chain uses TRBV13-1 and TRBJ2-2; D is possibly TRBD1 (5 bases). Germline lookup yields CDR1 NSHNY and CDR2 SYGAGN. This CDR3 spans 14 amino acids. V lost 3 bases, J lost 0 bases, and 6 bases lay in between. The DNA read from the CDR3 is TGTGCCAGCAGTGGACAGTCAAACACCGGGCAGCTCTAC. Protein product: CASSGQSNTGQLY. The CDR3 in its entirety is CASSGQSNTGQLYF.

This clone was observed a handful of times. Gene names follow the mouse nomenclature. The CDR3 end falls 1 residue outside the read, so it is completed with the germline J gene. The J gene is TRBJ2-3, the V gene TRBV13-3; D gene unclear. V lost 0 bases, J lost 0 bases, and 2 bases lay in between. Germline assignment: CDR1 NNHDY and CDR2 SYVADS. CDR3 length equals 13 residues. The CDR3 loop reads CASSDGSAETLYF. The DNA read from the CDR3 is TGTGCCAGCAGTGATGGTAGTGCAGAAACGCTGTAT.

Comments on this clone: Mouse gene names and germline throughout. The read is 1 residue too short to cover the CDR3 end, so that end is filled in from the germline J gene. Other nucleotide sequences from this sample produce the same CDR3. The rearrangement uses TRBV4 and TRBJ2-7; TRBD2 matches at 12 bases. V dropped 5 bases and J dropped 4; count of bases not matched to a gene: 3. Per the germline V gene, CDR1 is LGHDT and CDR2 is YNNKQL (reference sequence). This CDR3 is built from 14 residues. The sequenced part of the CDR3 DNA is TGTGCCAGCAGCCTCGGGACTGGGGGGTATGAACAGTAC. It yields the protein CASSLGTGGYEQY. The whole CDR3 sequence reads CASSLGTGGYEQYF.

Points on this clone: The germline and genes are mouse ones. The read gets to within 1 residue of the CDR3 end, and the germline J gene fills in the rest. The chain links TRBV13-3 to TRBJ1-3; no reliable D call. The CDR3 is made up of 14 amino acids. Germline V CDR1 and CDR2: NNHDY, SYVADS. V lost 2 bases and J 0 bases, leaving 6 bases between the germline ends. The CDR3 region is CASSERDSGNTLYF. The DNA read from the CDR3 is TGTGCCAGCAGTGAAAGGGATTCTGGAAATACGCTCTAT.

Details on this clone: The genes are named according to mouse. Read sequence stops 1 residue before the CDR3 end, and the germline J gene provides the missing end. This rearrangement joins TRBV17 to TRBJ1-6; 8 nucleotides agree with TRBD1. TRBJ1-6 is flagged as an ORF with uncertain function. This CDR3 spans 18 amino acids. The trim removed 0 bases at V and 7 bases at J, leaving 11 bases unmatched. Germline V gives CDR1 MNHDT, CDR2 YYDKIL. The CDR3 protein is CASSRERAGGAENSPLYF. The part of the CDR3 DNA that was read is TGTGCTAGCAGTAGAGAAAGGGCAGGGGGCGCTGAGAATTCGCCCCTCTAC.

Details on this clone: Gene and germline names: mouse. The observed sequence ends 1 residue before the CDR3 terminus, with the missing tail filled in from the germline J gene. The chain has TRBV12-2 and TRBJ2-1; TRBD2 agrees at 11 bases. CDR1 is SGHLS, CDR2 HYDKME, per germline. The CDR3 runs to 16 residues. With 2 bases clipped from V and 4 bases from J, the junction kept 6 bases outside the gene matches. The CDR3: CASSPRLGGAYAEQFF. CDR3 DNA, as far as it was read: TGTGCCAGCTCTCCCCGACTGGGGGGGGCGTATGCTGAGCAGTTC.

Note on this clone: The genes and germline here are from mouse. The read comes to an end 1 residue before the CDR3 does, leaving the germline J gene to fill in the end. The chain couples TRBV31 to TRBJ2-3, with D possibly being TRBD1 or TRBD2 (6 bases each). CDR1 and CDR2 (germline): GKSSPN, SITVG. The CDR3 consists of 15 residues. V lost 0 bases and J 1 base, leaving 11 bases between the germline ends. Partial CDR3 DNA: TGTGCCTGGAGTCTATTGGGGGCCGGTGCAGAAACGCTGTAT. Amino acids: CAWSLLGAGAETLY. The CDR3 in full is CAWSLLGAGAETLYF.

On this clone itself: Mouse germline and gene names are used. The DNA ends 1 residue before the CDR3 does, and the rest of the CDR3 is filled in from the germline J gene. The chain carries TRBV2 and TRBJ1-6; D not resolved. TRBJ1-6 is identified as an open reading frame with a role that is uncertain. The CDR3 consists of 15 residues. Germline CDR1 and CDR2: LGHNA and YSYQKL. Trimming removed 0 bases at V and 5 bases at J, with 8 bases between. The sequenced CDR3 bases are TGTGCCAGCAGCCAAGATCGTAGGGATAATTCGCCCCTCTAC. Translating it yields CASSQDRRDNSPLY. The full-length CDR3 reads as CASSQDRRDNSPLYF.

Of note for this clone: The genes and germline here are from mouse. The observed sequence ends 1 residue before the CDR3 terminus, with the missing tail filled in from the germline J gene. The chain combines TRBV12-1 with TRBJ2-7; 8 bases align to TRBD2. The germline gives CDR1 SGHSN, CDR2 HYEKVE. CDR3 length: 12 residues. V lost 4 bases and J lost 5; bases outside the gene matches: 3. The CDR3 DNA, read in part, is TGTGCCAGCTCCCCGGGACTGGATGAACAGTAC. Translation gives CASSPGLDEQY. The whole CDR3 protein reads CASSPGLDEQYF.